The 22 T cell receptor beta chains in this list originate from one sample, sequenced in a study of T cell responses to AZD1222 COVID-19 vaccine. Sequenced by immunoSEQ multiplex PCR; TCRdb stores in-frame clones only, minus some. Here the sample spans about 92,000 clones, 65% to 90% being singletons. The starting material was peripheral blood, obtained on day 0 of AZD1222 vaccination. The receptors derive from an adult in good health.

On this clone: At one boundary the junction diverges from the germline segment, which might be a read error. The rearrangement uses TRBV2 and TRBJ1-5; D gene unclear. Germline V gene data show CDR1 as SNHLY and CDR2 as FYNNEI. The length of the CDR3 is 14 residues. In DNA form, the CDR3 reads TGTGCCAGCAATGAAGCGCGGGCCGGGCAGCCCCAGCATTTT. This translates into CASNEARAGQPQHF.

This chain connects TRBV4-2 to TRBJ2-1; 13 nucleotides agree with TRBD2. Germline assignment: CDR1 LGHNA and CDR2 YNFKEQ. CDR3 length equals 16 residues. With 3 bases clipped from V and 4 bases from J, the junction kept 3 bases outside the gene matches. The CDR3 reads CASSQGTSGVYNEQFF. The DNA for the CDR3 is TGTGCCAGCAGCCAGGGGACTAGCGGGGTGTACAATGAGCAGTTCTTC.

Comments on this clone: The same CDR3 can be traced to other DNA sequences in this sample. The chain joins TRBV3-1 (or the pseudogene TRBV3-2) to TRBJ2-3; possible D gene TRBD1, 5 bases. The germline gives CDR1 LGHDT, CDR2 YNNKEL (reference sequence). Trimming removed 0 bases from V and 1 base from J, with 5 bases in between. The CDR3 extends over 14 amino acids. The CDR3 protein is CASSQDRGTDTQYF. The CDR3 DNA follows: TGTGCCAGCAGCCAAGACAGGGGCACAGATACGCAGTATTTT.

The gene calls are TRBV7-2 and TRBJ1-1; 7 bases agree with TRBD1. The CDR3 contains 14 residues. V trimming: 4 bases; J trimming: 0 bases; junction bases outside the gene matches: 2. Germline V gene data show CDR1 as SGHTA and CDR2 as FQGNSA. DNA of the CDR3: TGTGCCAGCAGCTCGGACAGGATGAACACTGAAGCTTTCTTT. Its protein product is CASSSDRMNTEAFF.

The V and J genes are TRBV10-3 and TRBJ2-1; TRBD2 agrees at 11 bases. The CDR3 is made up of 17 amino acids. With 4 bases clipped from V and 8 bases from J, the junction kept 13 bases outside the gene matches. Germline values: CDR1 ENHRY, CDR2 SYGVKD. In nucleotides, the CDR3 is TGTGCCATCAGTGTAGTTAGCGGGGGGGCCGGCCGGGATGAGCAGTTCTTC. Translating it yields CAISVVSGGAGRDEQFF.

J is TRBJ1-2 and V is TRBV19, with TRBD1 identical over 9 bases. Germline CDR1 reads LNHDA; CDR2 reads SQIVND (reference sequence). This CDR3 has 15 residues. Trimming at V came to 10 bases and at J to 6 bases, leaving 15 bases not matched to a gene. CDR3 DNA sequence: TGTGCCACCCAGGATGGGACAGGGTATGCAAATGGCTACACCTTC. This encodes CATQDGTGYANGYTF.

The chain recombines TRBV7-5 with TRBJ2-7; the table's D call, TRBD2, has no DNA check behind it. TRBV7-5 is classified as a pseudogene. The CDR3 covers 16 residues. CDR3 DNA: TGTGTCAGAAGCCACAACACCCCGGGGACTACCGACGAGCAGTACTTC. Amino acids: CVRSHNTPGTTDEQYF.

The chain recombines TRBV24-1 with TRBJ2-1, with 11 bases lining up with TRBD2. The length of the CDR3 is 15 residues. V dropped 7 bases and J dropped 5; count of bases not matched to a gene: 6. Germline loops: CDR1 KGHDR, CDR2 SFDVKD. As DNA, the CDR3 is TGTGCCACCAGCTCACTAGCGGGAGTGGACAATGAGCAGTTCTTC. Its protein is CATSSLAGVDNEQFF.

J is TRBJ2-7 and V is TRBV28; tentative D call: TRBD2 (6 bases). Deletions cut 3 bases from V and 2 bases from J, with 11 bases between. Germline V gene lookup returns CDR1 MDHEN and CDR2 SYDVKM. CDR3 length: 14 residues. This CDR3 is CASSFTGEAYEQYF. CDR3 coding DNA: TGTGCCAGCAGTTTCACGGGAGAGGCCTACGAGCAGTACTTC.

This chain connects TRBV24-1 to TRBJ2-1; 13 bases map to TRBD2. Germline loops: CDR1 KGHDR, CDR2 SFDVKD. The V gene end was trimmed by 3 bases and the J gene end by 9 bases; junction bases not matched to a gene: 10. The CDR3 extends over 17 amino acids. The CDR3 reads CATSDPGLAGQGGEQFF. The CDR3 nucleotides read TGTGCCACCAGTGATCCGGGACTAGCGGGACAGGGTGGTGAGCAGTTCTTC.

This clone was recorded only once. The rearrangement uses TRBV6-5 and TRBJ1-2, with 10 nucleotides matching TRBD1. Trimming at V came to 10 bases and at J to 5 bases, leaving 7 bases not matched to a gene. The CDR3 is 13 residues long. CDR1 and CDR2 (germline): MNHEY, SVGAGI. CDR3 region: CAIQRTGGYGYTF. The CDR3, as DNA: TGTGCCATCCAGCGGACAGGGGGATATGGCTACACCTTC.

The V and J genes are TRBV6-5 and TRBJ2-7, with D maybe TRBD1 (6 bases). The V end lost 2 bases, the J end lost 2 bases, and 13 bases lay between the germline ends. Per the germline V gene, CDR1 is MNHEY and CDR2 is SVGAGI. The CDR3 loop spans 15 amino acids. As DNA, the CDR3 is TGTGCCAGCAGTTACGCGGCAGGGGTGACCTACGAGCAGTACTTC. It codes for CASSYAAGVTYEQYF.

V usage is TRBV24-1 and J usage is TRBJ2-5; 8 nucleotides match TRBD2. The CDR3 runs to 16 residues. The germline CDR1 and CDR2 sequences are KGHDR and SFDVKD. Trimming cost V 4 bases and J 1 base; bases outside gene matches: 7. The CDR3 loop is CATSDPGLAPQETQYF. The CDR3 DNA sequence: TGTGCCACCAGTGACCCTGGACTAGCCCCCCAAGAGACCCAGTACTTC.

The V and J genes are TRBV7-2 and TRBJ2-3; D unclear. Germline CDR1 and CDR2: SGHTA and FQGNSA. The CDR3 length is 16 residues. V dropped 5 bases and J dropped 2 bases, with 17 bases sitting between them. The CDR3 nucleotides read TGTGCCAGCAGCCCCAGGTCTGGCGGAGCCACAGATACGCAGTATTTT. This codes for CASSPRSGGATDTQYF.

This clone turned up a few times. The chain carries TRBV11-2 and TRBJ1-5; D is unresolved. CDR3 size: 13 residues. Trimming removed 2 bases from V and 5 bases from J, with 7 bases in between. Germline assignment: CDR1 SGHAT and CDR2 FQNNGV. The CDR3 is CASSLYRDQPQHF. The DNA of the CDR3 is TGTGCCAGCAGCTTATATAGGGATCAGCCCCAGCATTTT. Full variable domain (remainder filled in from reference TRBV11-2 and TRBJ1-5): EAGVAQSPRYKIIEKRQSVAFWCNPISGHATLYWYQQILGQGPKLLIQFQNNGVVDDSQLPKDRFSAERLKGVDSTLKIQPAKLEDSAVYLCASSLYRDQPQHFGDGTRLSIL.

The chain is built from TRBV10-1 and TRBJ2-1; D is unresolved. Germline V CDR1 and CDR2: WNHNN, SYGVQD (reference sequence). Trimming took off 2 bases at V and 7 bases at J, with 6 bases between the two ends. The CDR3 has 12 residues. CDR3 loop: CASSENLNEQFF. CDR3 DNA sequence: TGCGCCAGCAGTGAGAATTTAAATGAGCAGTTCTTC.

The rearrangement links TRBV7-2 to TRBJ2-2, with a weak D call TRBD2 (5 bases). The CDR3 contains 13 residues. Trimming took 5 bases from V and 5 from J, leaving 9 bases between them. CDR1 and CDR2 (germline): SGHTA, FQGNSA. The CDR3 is CASSPQRTGELFF. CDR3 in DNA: TGTGCCAGCAGCCCACAGCGGACCGGGGAGCTGTTTTTT.

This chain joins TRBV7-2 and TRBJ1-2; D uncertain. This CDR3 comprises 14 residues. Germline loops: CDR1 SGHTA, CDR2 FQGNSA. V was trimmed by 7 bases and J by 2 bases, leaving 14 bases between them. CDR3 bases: TGTGCCAGCAACACCTGGACGGAAAACTATGGCTACACCTTC. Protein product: CASNTWTENYGYTF.

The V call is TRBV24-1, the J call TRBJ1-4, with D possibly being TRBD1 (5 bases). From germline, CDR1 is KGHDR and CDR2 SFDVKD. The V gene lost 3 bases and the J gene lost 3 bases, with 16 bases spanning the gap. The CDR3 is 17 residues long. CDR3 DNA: TGTGCCACCAGTGATCCTACCCTGGGGGGATCTAATGAAAAACTGTTTTTT. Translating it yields CATSDPTLGGSNEKLFF.

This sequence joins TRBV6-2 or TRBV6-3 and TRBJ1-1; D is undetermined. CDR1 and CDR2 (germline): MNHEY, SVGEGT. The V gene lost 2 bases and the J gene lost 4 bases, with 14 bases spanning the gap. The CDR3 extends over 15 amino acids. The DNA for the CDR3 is TGTGCCAGCAGTTACAATGGCGGTTGGAGCACTGAAGCTTTCTTT. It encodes CASSYNGGWSTEAFF.

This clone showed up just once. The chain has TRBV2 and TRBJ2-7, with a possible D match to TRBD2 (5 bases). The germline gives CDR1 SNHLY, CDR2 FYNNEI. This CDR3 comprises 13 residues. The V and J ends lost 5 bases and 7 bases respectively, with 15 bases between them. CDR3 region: CASSPGLKREQYF. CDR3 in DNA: TGTGCCAGCAGTCCGGGTCTAAAGCGGGAGCAGTACTTC. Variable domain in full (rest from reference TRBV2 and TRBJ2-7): EPEVTQTPSHQVTQMGQEVILRCVPISNHLYFYWYRQILGQKVEFLVSFYNNEISEKSEIFDDQFSVERPDGSNFTLKIRSTKLEDSAMYFCASSPGLKREQYFGPGTRLTVT.

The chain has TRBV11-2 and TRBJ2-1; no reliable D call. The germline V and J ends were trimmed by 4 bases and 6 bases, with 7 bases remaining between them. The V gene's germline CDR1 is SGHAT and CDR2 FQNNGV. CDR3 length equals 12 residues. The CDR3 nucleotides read TGTGCCAGCAGCTCGAACCTCAATGAGCAGTTCTTC. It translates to CASSSNLNEQFF.